These 19 T cell receptor beta chains were sequenced from one sample in a study of response to subunit inactivated influenza vaccine. TCRdb used MiXCR to reprocess the RT-PCR reads, holding one entry per CDR3 protein. Of approximately 680,000 distinct CDR3 sequences in the sample, 15% to 19% were seen once. Source: PBMCs from blood, taken 11 to 12 days after vaccination. These receptors all stem from a man between 50 and 59 years old who received an inactivated influenza vaccine.

The V gene is TRBV3-1, the J gene TRBJ1-2, with 8 bases aligning to TRBD1. The CDR3 has 15 amino acids. Trimming at V came to 10 bases and at J to 4 bases, leaving 14 bases not matched to a gene. Germline values: CDR1 LGHDT, CDR2 YNNKEL (reference sequence). CDR3 loop: CATSRSQGALYGYTF. CDR3 coding DNA: TGTGCCACCTCCCGATCCCAGGGGGCCCTCTATGGCTACACCTTC.

DNA for the CDR3: TGCAGTGCCCTGAGGGACATCACCTACGAGCAGTACTTC. This sequence encodes CSALRDITYEQYF. The chain uses TRBV20-1 and TRBJ2-7; a weak D match, TRBD1 (6 bases). The V and J ends lost 6 bases and 2 bases respectively, with 14 bases between them. The length of the CDR3 is 13 residues. Germline V gives CDR1 DFQATT, CDR2 SNEGSKA (reference sequence).

This clonotype showed up just a few times. V gene TRBV6-2 or TRBV6-3 combines with J gene TRBJ2-5; tentative D call: TRBD1 (6 bases). Germline-derived CDR1 and CDR2 are MNHEY and SVGEGT. The CDR3 has 15 amino acids. Trimming removed 1 base at V and 5 bases at J, with 14 bases between. The DNA for the CDR3 is TGTGCCAGCAGTTACTTCTCCCCCCAGGGGGAGACCCAGTACTTC. Amino acid sequence: CASSYFSPQGETQYF.

This clonotype has just a few counts. The V gene is TRBV12-3 or TRBV12-4, the J gene TRBJ1-5; no reliable D call. V was trimmed by 1 base and J by 1 base, leaving 5 bases between them. The CDR3 loop spans 14 amino acids. The CDR3 DNA reads as TGTGCCAGCAGTTTAGATTTGAGCAATCAGCCCCAGCATTTT. Its translation is CASSLDLSNQPQHF.

The V call is TRBV12-3 or TRBV12-4, the J call TRBJ2-5; 7 bases fit TRBD2. Trimming at V came to 5 bases and at J to 2 bases, leaving 5 bases not matched to a gene. This CDR3 region has 14 residues. The CDR3 nucleotides are TGTGCCAGCAGTACCCTAGCGGAACAAGAGACCCAGTACTTC. Its translation: CASSTLAEQETQYF.

This clonotype was counted only a few times. The rearrangement links TRBV24-1 to TRBJ2-5; D tentatively fits TRBD1 or TRBD2 (6 bases each). This CDR3 comprises 15 residues. Per germline, CDR1 KGHDR and CDR2 SFDVKD. The V gene lost 1 base and the J gene lost 4 bases, with 12 bases spanning the gap. The CDR3, as DNA: TGTGCCACCAGTGATTTTAGCGGCAGGGGAGAGACCCAGTACTTC. Encoded protein: CATSDFSGRGETQYF.

This clonotype appeared once. The V and J genes are TRBV28 and TRBJ2-7; 8 nucleotides match TRBD1. The V gene end was trimmed by 3 bases and the J gene end by 3 bases; junction bases not matched to a gene: 4. This CDR3 spans 14 amino acids. CDR1 and CDR2 (germline): MDHEN, SYDVKM. The CDR3 region is CASSFSRGLYEQYF. The CDR3 coding sequence is TGTGCCAGCAGTTTCTCCAGGGGGCTCTACGAGCAGTACTTC.

The CDR3 sequence is CASSQDWGQKETQYF. CDR3 DNA: TGCGCCAGCAGCCAAGATTGGGGACAGAAAGAGACCCAGTACTTC. This chain connects TRBV4-1 to TRBJ2-5, with TRBD1 matching over 7 bases. The CDR3 has 15 amino acids. V lost 0 bases and J lost 3; bases outside the gene matches: 4. The germline gives CDR1 MGHRA, CDR2 YSYEKL.

V is TRBV12-3 or TRBV12-4 and J is TRBJ2-7; TRBD1 matches at 10 bases. The CDR3 has 16 amino acids. The V gene end was trimmed by 2 bases and the J gene end by 5 bases; junction bases not matched to a gene: 9. The CDR3 is CASSLRQGARANEQYF. CDR3 coding DNA: TGTGCCAGCAGTTTAAGACAGGGGGCGCGGGCGAACGAGCAGTACTTC.

This clonotype showed up just a few times. This chain links TRBV6-1 with TRBJ1-2; 10 bases are shared with TRBD1. The ends lost 7 bases at V and 8 bases at J; junction bases unmatched: 7. The CDR3 has 13 residues. Germline V gives CDR1 MNHNS, CDR2 SASEGT. CDR3 nucleotide sequence: TGTGCCAGCATCTCCGGACAGGGGGACGGCTACACCTTC. It yields the protein CASISGQGDGYTF.

This clonotype was detected many times. The junction and the germline gene differ at one end; a read error may be behind it. This chain uses TRBV5-1 with TRBJ2-5; 7 bases are a match to TRBD1. The germline V gene has CDR1 SGHRS and CDR2 YFSETQ. The CDR3 length is 14 residues. The CDR3 DNA reads TGTGCCAGCAGCCCCCGACAGGGCCAAGAGACCCAGTACTTC. It is translated as CASSPRQGQETQYF.

The gene calls are TRBV5-1 and TRBJ2-7; 9 bases agree with TRBD1. Germline V gene data show CDR1 as SGHRS and CDR2 as YFSETQ. The CDR3 spans 16 residues. With 4 bases clipped from V and 6 bases from J, the junction kept 14 bases outside the gene matches. The DNA for the CDR3 is TGCGCCAGCAGCGCACTTCCGGGACAGGGCGCGGTCGAGCAGTACTTC. Translation: CASSALPGQGAVEQYF. The complete variable domain, with remaining parts taken from reference TRBV5-1 and TRBJ2-7, reads KAGVTQTPRYLIKTRGQQVTLSCSPISGHRSVSWYQQTPGQGLQFLFEYFSETQRNKGNFPGRFSGRQFSNSRSEMNVSTLELGDSALYLCASSALPGQGAVEQYFGPGTRLTVT.

The chain joins TRBV2 to TRBJ1-1, with 7 bases fitting TRBD1. V lost 7 bases, J lost 3 bases, and 2 bases stayed unmatched. Germline-derived CDR1 and CDR2 are SNHLY and FYNNEI. This CDR3 is 12 amino acids long. In DNA, the CDR3 is TGTGCCAGCATGCAGGGGGACACTGAAGCTTTCTTT. This gives the protein CASMQGDTEAFF.

This clonotype was seen a few times. This chain connects TRBV4-2 to TRBJ2-3, with 10 positions matching TRBD2. Germline CDR1 reads LGHNA; CDR2 reads YNFKEQ. This CDR3 has 13 amino acids. After removal of 11 bases from V and 5 bases from J, the junction contained 7 bases not matched to a gene. The CDR3 nucleotides are TGTGCCTCAGCGGGAGGGCCGAAAGATACGCAGTATTTT. Translation gives CASAGGPKDTQYF.

The chain joins TRBV20-1 to TRBJ2-1; perhaps TRBD1 as D (6 bases). Trimming took 4 bases from V and 9 from J, leaving 10 bases between them. Per germline, CDR1 DFQATT and CDR2 SNEGSKA (reference sequence). This CDR3 region has 11 residues. The CDR3 spells CSAKQGLEQFF. The CDR3 DNA follows: TGCAGTGCTAAACAGGGTCTTGAGCAGTTCTTC.

This chain links TRBV11-2 with TRBJ1-2; possibly TRBD1 for D (5 bases). The CDR3 extends over 20 amino acids. Trimming took off 1 base at V and 4 bases at J, with 28 bases between the two ends. CDR1 is SGHAT and CDR2 is FQNNGV in the germline V gene. The CDR3 DNA reads as TGTGCCAGCAGCTTAGGAGTTCCTTCCGGTCGGGGCGCCCGCGGCTATGGCTACACCTTC. Translated: CASSLGVPSGRGARGYGYTF.

V gene TRBV10-3 combines with J gene TRBJ2-7; TRBD1 agrees at 10 bases. V shed 6 bases, J shed 5 bases, and the junction held 4 bases outside the gene matches. The CDR3 contains 13 residues. CDR1 is ENHRY, CDR2 SYGVKD, per germline. The CDR3 DNA follows: TGTGCCATCAGACCGGGACAGGGGAACGAGCAGTACTTC. Its translation is CAIRPGQGNEQYF.

This sequence joins TRBV4-3 and TRBJ1-2; no clear D. V lost 0 bases, J lost 4 bases, and 12 bases lay in between. The germline V gene has CDR1 LGHNA and CDR2 YSLEER. The CDR3 sequence is 15 residues long. CDR3 coding DNA: TGCGCCAGCAGCCAAGACGGGTCGGCCCCCTATGGCTACACCTTC. This codes for CASSQDGSAPYGYTF.

CDR3 DNA sequence: TGTGCCAGCAGCCTTGTTGGGACAGGCGGAGAAGCTTTCTTT. It translates to CASSLVGTGGEAFF. This chain connects TRBV28 to TRBJ1-1; 8 bases line up with TRBD1. CDR3 length equals 14 residues. Per germline, CDR1 MDHEN and CDR2 SYDVKM. The junction had 11 bases not matched to a gene; V was cut back by 6 bases and J by 8 bases.